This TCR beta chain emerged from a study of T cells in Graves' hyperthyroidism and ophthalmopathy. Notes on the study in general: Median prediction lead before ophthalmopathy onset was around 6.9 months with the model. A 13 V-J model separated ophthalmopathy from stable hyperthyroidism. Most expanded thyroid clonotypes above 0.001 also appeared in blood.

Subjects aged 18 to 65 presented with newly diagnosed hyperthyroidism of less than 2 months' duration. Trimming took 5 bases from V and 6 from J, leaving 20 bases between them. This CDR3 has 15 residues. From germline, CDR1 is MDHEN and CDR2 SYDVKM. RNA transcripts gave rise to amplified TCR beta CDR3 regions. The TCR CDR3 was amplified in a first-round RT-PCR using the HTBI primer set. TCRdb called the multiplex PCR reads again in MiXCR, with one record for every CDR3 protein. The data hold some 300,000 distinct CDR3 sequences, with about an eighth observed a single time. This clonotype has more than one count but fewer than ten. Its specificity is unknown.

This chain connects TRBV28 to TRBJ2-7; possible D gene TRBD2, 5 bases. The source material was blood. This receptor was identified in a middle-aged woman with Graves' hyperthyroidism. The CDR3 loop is CASSPLDGVQVEQYF. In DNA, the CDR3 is TGTGCCAGCAGTCCCTTAGACGGGGTCCAGGTCGAGCAGTACTTC.